These 30 T cell receptor beta chains came from one sample sequenced in a study of identical twins. TCRdb called the 5' RACE reads again in MiXCR, with one record for every CDR3 protein. Of about 250,000 distinct CDR3 sequences listed, 6% to 8.5% are singletons. This sample also belongs to another study, concerning yellow fever vaccine responses in identical twins.

Material: CD8+ T cells sorted from blood. The receptors were gathered from a woman between 18 and 30 years old in good health.

This chain joins TRBV19 and TRBJ2-7; 11 bases match TRBD2. V shed 2 bases, J shed 0 bases, and the junction held 0 bases outside the gene matches. CDR1 is LNHDA and CDR2 is SQIVND in the germline V gene (reference sequence). The CDR3 contains 15 residues. The CDR3 coding sequence is TGTGCCAGTAGTATACTAGCGGGAGGCTCCTACGAGCAGTACTTC. Its protein product is CASSILAGGSYEQYF.

The table lists this clonotype with a few counts. V gene TRBV12-3 or TRBV12-4 combines with J gene TRBJ2-1; TRBD1 agrees at 9 bases. The CDR3 runs 15 residues. V was clipped by 4 bases and J by 8 bases; unmatched bases: 9. CDR3 amino acids: CASSSPGTGRYEQFF. As DNA, the CDR3 is TGTGCCAGCAGTTCTCCCGGGACAGGGAGGTATGAGCAGTTCTTC.

This clonotype has only a few counts. This chain connects TRBV7-6 to TRBJ1-1, with D perhaps matching TRBD1 (5 bases). Germline loops: CDR1 SGHVS, CDR2 FNYEAQ. The CDR3 length is 15 residues. V lost 1 base to trimming and J lost 3 bases, with 12 bases between them. The CDR3 region has the DNA TGTGCCAGCAGCTTAGAGGTTCGACAGTACACTGAAGCTTTCTTT. It translates to CASSLEVRQYTEAFF.

This clonotype was observed many times. The chain couples TRBV24-1 to TRBJ2-5; D possibly uses TRBD1 or TRBD2 (5 bases each). Germline V CDR1 and CDR2: KGHDR, SFDVKD. There are 15 residues in the CDR3. Trimming cost V 1 base and J 2 bases, with 10 bases left between them. The CDR3 sequence is CATSDFREFQETQYF. In DNA, the CDR3 is TGTGCCACCAGTGATTTCAGGGAGTTTCAAGAGACCCAGTACTTC.

This clonotype was observed at least ten times. The gene calls are TRBV12-3 or TRBV12-4 and TRBJ2-6; D gene uncertain. V was clipped by 2 bases and J by 2 bases, with 10 bases between them. The CDR3 totals 16 residues. The chain's CDR3 is CASSLRVGTGANVLTF. The CDR3 coding sequence is TGTGCCAGCAGTTTAAGGGTAGGGACTGGGGCCAACGTCCTGACTTTC.

J is TRBJ2-7 and V is TRBV2; D ambiguous. V lost 6 bases and J lost 0, with 18 bases in between. CDR1 is SNHLY and CDR2 is FYNNEI in the germline V gene. The CDR3 has 16 residues. DNA for the CDR3: TGTGCCAGCAGCGGGTCGCCCTTGGGTTCCTCCTACGAGCAGTACGTC. Translated: CASSGSPLGSSYEQYV.

This clonotype has ten or more counts. The V gene is TRBV29-1, the J gene TRBJ2-4, with 8 nucleotides matching TRBD2. Trimming took 0 bases from V and 1 from J; bases not matched to a gene: 2. The CDR3 consists of 15 residues. Germline lookup yields CDR1 SQVTM and CDR2 ANQGSEA. The CDR3 sequence: CSVEDRGGAKNIQYF. CDR3 bases: TGCAGCGTTGAAGATCGGGGGGGTGCCAAAAACATTCAGTACTTC.

There are many counts of this clonotype. The chain's CDR3 is CASREGMVTSGHNEQFF. The CDR3 nucleotides are TGTGCCAGCAGGGAGGGGATGGTGACTAGCGGCCACAATGAGCAGTTCTTC. V is TRBV6-1 and J is TRBJ2-1; TRBD2 aligns across 9 bases. From germline, CDR1 is MNHNS and CDR2 SASEGT. The length of the CDR3 is 17 residues. Trimming removed 6 bases from V and 5 bases from J; junction bases left unmatched: 14.

The chain employs TRBV11-3 and TRBJ2-2, with TRBD1 as a possible D gene (6 bases). Germline V gene data show CDR1 as SGHNT and CDR2 as YENEEA. The CDR3 sequence is 15 residues long. Trimming shortened V by 4 bases and J by 0 bases, and 9 bases separated the two germline ends. CDR3 nucleotides: TGTGCCAGCAGCTCCGACAGGTCGAACACCGGGGAGCTGTTTTTT. Translation: CASSSDRSNTGELFF.

This clonotype was recorded at least ten times. This CDR3 reads CASSRGGSMNTEAFF. CDR3 bases: TGTGCCAGCAGCCGAGGGGGGTCTATGAACACTGAAGCTTTCTTT. V is TRBV7-8 and J is TRBJ1-1; D might be TRBD1 (6 bases). This CDR3 comprises 15 residues. Germline loops: CDR1 SGHVS, CDR2 FQNEAQ. Deletions cut 5 bases from V and 0 bases from J, with 13 bases between.

V usage is TRBV5-6 and J usage is TRBJ2-6; D ambiguous. The CDR3 has 17 amino acids. Deletions cut 6 bases from V and 0 bases from J, with 16 bases between. In germline, CDR1 is SGHDT, CDR2 YYEEEE. In DNA, the CDR3 is TGTGCCAGCACCTCCTCAGTGTTACTCTCTGGGGCCAACGTCCTGACTTTC. Amino acid sequence: CASTSSVLLSGANVLTF. Full variable domain (missing parts from reference TRBV5-6 and TRBJ2-6): DAGVTQSPTHLIKTRGQQVTLRCSPKSGHDTVSWYQQALGQGPQFIFQYYEEEERQRGNFPDRFSGHQFPNYSSELNVNALLLGDSALYLCASTSSVLLSGANVLTFGAGSRLTVL.

This clonotype was observed a handful of times. This chain links TRBV29-1 with TRBJ2-7; the match to TRBD1 covers 7 bases. The junction had 10 bases not matched to a gene; V was cut back by 7 bases and J by 7 bases. Germline CDR1 SQVTM, CDR2 ANQGSEA. CDR3 size: 12 residues. For the CDR3, the DNA is TGCAGCGGGGGGACAGACCCAGATGAGCAGTACTTC. It yields the protein CSGGTDPDEQYF.

This clonotype was detected a few times. V is TRBV27 and J is TRBJ2-1, with D possibly TRBD2 on 5 matching bases. Germline lookup yields CDR1 MNHEY and CDR2 SMNVEV (reference sequence). This CDR3 is 18 amino acids long. Trimming took 6 bases from V and 0 from J, leaving 21 bases between them. CDR3 sequence reads: CASSPGVARRSSYNEQFF. As DNA, the CDR3 is TGTGCCAGCAGCCCTGGGGTAGCGCGACGAAGCTCCTACAATGAGCAGTTCTTC.

This clonotype was found a few times. The J gene is TRBJ2-2, the V gene TRBV6-2 or TRBV6-3; maybe TRBD2 (5 bases). Germline lookup yields CDR1 MNHEY and CDR2 SVGEGT. V lost 4 bases, J lost 0 bases, and 15 bases lay in between. This CDR3 contains 17 residues. CDR3 sequence: CASSFLFSVSNTGELFF. Here the CDR3 DNA reads TGTGCCAGCAGTTTTCTGTTTAGCGTATCGAACACCGGGGAGCTGTTTTTT.

This clonotype was observed many times. The chain carries TRBV12-3 or TRBV12-4 and TRBJ2-2, with 12 bases identical to TRBD2. The CDR3 consists of 15 residues. The junction had 5 bases not matched to a gene; V was cut back by 6 bases and J by 6 bases. The CDR3 nucleotides read TGTGCCAGCAGGACTAGCGGGAGTTATTCCGGGGAGCTGTTTTTT. Its protein is CASRTSGSYSGELFF.

The sample holds many counts of this clonotype. At one end, the junction sequence differs from germline, possibly due to a read error. The chain carries TRBV10-3 and TRBJ2-3, with a weak D call TRBD2 (6 bases). Germline V gene sequence: CDR1 ENHRY, CDR2 SYGVKD. The CDR3 extends over 17 amino acids. For the CDR3, the DNA is TGTGCCAGCAGTCAGCGACTAGTACATGATAGCACAGATACGCAGTATTTT. Translation: CASSQRLVHDSTDTQYF.

This chain joins TRBV7-9 and TRBJ2-5, with 7 bases that match TRBD1. There are 14 residues in the CDR3. Unmatched junction bases numbered 7, after V lost 6 bases and J lost 3 bases. Germline V gene lookup returns CDR1 SEHNR and CDR2 FQNEAQ (reference sequence). In DNA, the CDR3 is TGTGCCAGCAGTATCCTTGGGACAGAAGAGACCCAGTACTTC. Translation: CASSILGTEETQYF.

This clonotype was observed at least ten times. The V and J genes are TRBV6-5 and TRBJ2-3, with 10 bases that match TRBD1. Looked up from germline, CDR1 is MNHEY and CDR2 is SVGAGI. CDR3 length equals 16 residues. Trimming cost V 0 bases and J 4 bases; bases outside gene matches: 4. This chain's CDR3 is CASSYSGTGVADTQYF. In nucleotides, the CDR3 is TGTGCCAGCAGTTACTCTGGGACAGGGGTTGCAGATACGCAGTATTTT.

This clonotype was seen a few times. The chain recombines TRBV7-9 with TRBJ2-3, with unresolved D. CDR1 and CDR2 from the germline V gene are SEHNR and FQNEAQ (reference sequence). Trimming took off 6 bases at V and 0 bases at J, with 13 bases between the two ends. The CDR3 extends over 15 amino acids. The CDR3 here is CASSSPLTSTDTQYF. The CDR3 region has the DNA TGTGCCAGCAGTTCCCCTTTGACTAGCACAGATACGCAGTATTTT.

There are many counts of this clonotype. The chain links TRBV28 to TRBJ2-1; 12 nucleotides align to TRBD2. V lost 5 bases and J lost 9; bases outside the gene matches: 5. Germline loops: CDR1 MDHEN, CDR2 SYDVKM. The CDR3 length is 14 residues. CDR3 sequence reads: CASSATSGGIEQFF. In DNA form, the CDR3 reads TGTGCCAGCAGTGCGACTAGCGGGGGTATTGAGCAGTTCTTC. The full variable domain, rest sourced from reference TRBV28 and TRBJ2-1, is DVKVTQSSRYLVKRTGEKVFLECVQDMDHENMFWYRQDPGLGLRLIYFSYDVKMKEKGDIPEGYSVSREKKERFSLILESASTNQTSMYLCASSATSGGIEQFFGPGTRLTVL.

V usage is TRBV20-1 and J usage is TRBJ2-7; 14 bases align to TRBD2. The CDR3 covers 19 residues. Germline values: CDR1 DFQATT, CDR2 SNEGSKA (reference sequence). V was clipped by 4 bases and J by 4 bases; unmatched bases: 18. CDR3 amino acids: CSATIRGTSGSLRAYEQYF. Here the CDR3 DNA reads TGCAGTGCTACTATCAGGGGGACTAGCGGGAGTTTGAGGGCGTACGAGCAGTACTTC.

This clonotype was counted at least ten times. The V gene is TRBV2, the J gene TRBJ1-4; 7 bases agree with TRBD1. Unmatched junction bases numbered 8, after V lost 5 bases and J lost 5 bases. This CDR3 comprises 15 residues. Germline-derived CDR1 and CDR2 are SNHLY and FYNNEI. CDR3 sequence: CASSNGRGLNEKLFF. DNA of the CDR3: TGTGCCAGCAGTAACGGGAGGGGGCTGAATGAAAAACTGTTTTTT.

The rearrangement joins TRBV3-1 to TRBJ2-7, with no clear D. V lost 1 base and J lost 3, with 4 bases in between. The CDR3 has 12 amino acids. Germline V gene data show CDR1 as LGHDT and CDR2 as YNNKEL (reference sequence). The CDR3 loop reads CASSQVYYEQYF. As DNA, the CDR3 is TGTGCCAGCAGCCAAGTGTACTACGAGCAGTACTTC.

J is TRBJ2-7 and V is TRBV7-8; perhaps TRBD2 as D (6 bases). V was shortened by 5 bases and J by 2 bases, with 19 bases between the two germline ends. CDR3 length: 16 amino acids. CDR1 is SGHVS and CDR2 is FQNEAQ in the germline V gene. CDR3 DNA sequence: TGTGCCAGCAGCCCCGAAGGGCAGGGACTGCCCTACGAGCAGTACGTC. This codes for CASSPEGQGLPYEQYV.

This clonotype was detected a few times. V usage is TRBV25-1 and J usage is TRBJ2-2, with D perhaps matching TRBD1 (5 bases). This CDR3 spans 15 amino acids. V gave up 1 base and J gave up 4 bases, with 10 bases separating them. The germline V gene encodes CDR1 MGHDK and CDR2 SYGVNS. The CDR3: CASSEWQGSTGELFF. The CDR3 nucleotides read TGTGCCAGCAGTGAATGGCAGGGCAGCACCGGGGAGCTGTTTTTT.

The V call is TRBV27, the J call TRBJ2-2, with D maybe TRBD2 (5 bases). The CDR3 has 15 amino acids. Germline loops: CDR1 MNHEY, CDR2 SMNVEV (reference sequence). Trimming took 6 bases from V and 7 from J, leaving 18 bases between them. The CDR3 nucleotides are TGTGCCAGCAGGCCCCAACTAGGCCCCGTCGGGGAGCTGTTTTTT. Translation: CASRPQLGPVGELFF.

This clonotype appeared a few times. V is TRBV7-6 and J is TRBJ2-1; the D gene could be TRBD1 or TRBD2 (5 bases each). The CDR3 consists of 16 residues. Trimming removed 3 bases at V and 2 bases at J, with 14 bases between. Germline V gene data show CDR1 as SGHVS and CDR2 as FNYEAQ. This CDR3 is CASSFRTRGAYNEQFF. In DNA form, the CDR3 reads TGTGCCAGCAGCTTTCGAACTAGGGGTGCCTACAATGAGCAGTTCTTC.

This clonotype was recorded many times. The CDR3 loop reads CASSQRGPQETQYF. In nucleotides, the CDR3 is TGTGCCAGCAGTCAAAGGGGGCCTCAAGAGACCCAGTACTTC. V gene TRBV12-3 or TRBV12-4 combines with J gene TRBJ2-5; 7 bases agree with TRBD1. After removal of 5 bases from V and 2 bases from J, the junction contained 5 bases not matched to a gene. The length of the CDR3 is 14 residues.

This chain links TRBV20-1 with TRBJ1-1; D unclear. The CDR3 sequence is 11 residues long. Trimming pared 6 bases from V and 5 bases from J, leaving 10 bases between. Germline CDR1 reads DFQATT; CDR2 reads SNEGSKA (reference sequence). CDR3 DNA: TGCAGTGCCCCTTGGCGGACTGAAGCTTTCTTT. Translating gives CSAPWRTEAFF.

This clonotype showed up just a few times. V is TRBV7-9 and J is TRBJ2-5; a possible D gene is TRBD2 (5 bases). V dropped 5 bases and J dropped 5 bases, with 15 bases sitting between them. Germline loops: CDR1 SEHNR, CDR2 FQNEAQ (reference sequence). This CDR3 has 14 amino acids. The CDR3 bases are TGTGCCAGCAGCCCGATGGAGGCGCGGGAGACCCAGTACTTC. This codes for CASSPMEARETQYF.